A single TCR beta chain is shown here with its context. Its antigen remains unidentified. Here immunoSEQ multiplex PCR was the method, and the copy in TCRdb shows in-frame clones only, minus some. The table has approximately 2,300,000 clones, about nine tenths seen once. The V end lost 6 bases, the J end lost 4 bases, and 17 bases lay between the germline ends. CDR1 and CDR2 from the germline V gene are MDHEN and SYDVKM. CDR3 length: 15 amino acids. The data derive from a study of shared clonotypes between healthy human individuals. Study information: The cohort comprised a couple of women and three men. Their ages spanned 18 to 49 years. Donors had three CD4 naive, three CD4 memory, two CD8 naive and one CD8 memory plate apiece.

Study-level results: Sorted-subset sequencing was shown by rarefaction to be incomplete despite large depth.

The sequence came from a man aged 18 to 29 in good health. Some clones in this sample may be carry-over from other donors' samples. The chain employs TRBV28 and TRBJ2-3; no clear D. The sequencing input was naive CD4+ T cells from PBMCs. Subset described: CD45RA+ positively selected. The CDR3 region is CASSRVWPGPDTQYF. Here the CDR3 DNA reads TGTGCCAGCAGCCGAGTTTGGCCCGGGCCAGATACGCAGTATTTT.